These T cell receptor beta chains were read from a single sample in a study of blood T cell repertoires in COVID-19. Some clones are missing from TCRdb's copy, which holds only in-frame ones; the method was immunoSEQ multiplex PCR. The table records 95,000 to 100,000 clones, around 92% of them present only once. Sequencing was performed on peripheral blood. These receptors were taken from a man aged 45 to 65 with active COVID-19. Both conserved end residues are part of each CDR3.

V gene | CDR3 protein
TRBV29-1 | CSVERGLGYTF
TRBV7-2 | CASRSGRQSGELFF
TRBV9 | CASSVGGTGDYEQYF
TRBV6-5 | CASSSRTSGSSYEQYF
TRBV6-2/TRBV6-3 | CASSSSGRNPDTGELFF
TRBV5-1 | CASTLGTSGMNEQFF
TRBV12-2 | CASRRLAGAPTDTQYF
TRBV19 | CASSTGGGLAGSGSYEQYF
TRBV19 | CASAESPGSYEQYF
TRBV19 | CASSMLGTGGAEAFF
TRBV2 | CASRRQDSYEQYF
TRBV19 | CASATGTSTGELFF
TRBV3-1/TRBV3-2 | CASSQDGRGRKETQYF
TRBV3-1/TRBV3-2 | CASSQLAPVF
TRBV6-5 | CASTLSGKNEQFF
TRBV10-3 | CAISESGPAMGGYTF
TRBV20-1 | CSASDGQNQPQHF
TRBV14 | CASSWGLNTEAFF
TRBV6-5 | CASRDRGQDSPLHF
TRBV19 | CASSIEGLIYGNEQFF
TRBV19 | CASSPTDSSGNTIYF
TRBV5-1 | CASSLLSVTNTGELFF
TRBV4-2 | CASSRQGQVDNSPLHF
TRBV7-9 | CASSKTGMDNSPLHF
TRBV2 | CASSGSGDNEQFF
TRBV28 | CASSSTGTGFGYTF
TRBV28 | CASGLAGGLPGEQFF
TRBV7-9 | CASSAGQHEQYF
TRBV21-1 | CASSKESSGSTDTQYF
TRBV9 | CASSFRGTTGDPSNYGYTF
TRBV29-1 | CSVGGLAGAGNEQFF
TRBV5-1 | CASTLGSGTNNEKLFF
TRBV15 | CATSRGGSGINNEQFF
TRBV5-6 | CASSRPTAGGPRDTQYF
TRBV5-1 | CASSRLIMNTEAFF
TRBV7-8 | CASSHIRGQGLNTEAFF
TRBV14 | CASSQKGQGLTYGYTF
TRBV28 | CASSLSGILVGEQYF
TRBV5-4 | CASSPNTGELFF
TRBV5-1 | CASSPGDFRGYEQYF
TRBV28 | CASNQFSSGANVLTF
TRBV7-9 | CASSLERFNEQFF
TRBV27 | CASGPRGLPTDTQYF
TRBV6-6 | CASSYLNQPQHF
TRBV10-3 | CAIAGDRQFTEAFF
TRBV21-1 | CASSKREGPTGELFF
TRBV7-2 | CASSLNTGGAGNTIYF
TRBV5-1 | CASSLEGLNTGELFF
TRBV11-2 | CASSWRTAYEQYF
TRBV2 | CASSAPPQASGNTIYF
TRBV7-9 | CASSSLGTGNIQYF
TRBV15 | CATSRDIGGAGELFF
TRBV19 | CASSIGANNEQFF
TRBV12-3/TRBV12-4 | CASSSLGETQYF
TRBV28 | CASSLWGRDTEAFF
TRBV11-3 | CASSFNPGQGYQPQHF
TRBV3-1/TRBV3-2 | CASSQHGTSQVNEQFF
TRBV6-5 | CASSYGGMINEQFF
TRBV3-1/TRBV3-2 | CASSPLGAGNYEQYF
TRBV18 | CASSPGLSYEQYF